The present T cell receptor beta chain was sequenced within a study of esophageal squamous cell carcinoma under preoperative chemotherapy. Per the germline V gene, CDR1 is SGHTA and CDR2 is FQGTGA. The CDR3 runs to 17 residues. Regarding time point: after preoperative PTX-NDP chemotherapy. Turning to this clonotype: Its target is not known. Its ends do not fully match the called genes, so a read error is possible.

Study-wide findings and caveats: Peripheral T cells showed a significant TCR diversity increase after chemotherapy, unlike tumor-infiltrating lymphocytes.

TCRdb processed the PCR reads anew with MiXCR; each CDR3 protein has one entry. This sample has over 25,000 distinct CDR3 sequences, with 40% to 65% found just once. The source is a human donor with esophageal squamous cell carcinoma. The donor label of this sample is uncertain. The biological material was taken from a patient given preoperative chemotherapy. The chain joins TRBV7-3 to TRBJ2-3, with TRBD2 matching over 8 bases. The DNA for the CDR3 is TGTGCCAGCAGCCGCGACCTGGGGCGGGGGGCCGGAGACATGCAGTATTTC. Encoded protein: CASSRDLGRGAGDMQYF.